One sample yielded the 9 T cell receptor beta chains listed below, sequenced in a study of PD-1 blockade in mismatch repair-deficient tumors (dated by TCRdb to the late 2010s). This specimen's time point label, interpreted: peripheral blood 12 weeks after first pembrolizumab dose. The library was built by means of the immunoSEQ multiplex PCR assay. In TCRdb, the immuneACCESS table is reduced to in-frame sequences with V and J assigned. These tables do not hold every clone; where another copy was compared, an unresolved V gene accounts for under half, and the others remain unexplained. The table for this sample lists about 23,000 clones; approximately 86% of them were counted only once. The top ten hold over 20% of the sample. This specimen was peripheral blood, taken 12 weeks after starting pembrolizumab. The receptors were sampled from an adult with mismatch repair-deficient cancer.

The rearrangement joins TRBV6-1 to TRBJ1-2; D call uncertain. Germline V gene lookup returns CDR1 MNHNS and CDR2 SASEGT. Deletions cut 3 bases from V and 3 bases from J, with 11 bases between. The CDR3 is 14 residues long. This CDR3 reads CASSDSIGDYGYTF. DNA of the CDR3: TGTGCCAGCAGTGATAGCATCGGGGACTATGGCTACACCTTC.

The chain recombines TRBV6-6 with TRBJ2-1; D gene ambiguous. The germline CDR1 and CDR2 sequences are MNHNY and SVGAGI (reference sequence). CDR3 length equals 12 residues. V was trimmed by 5 bases and J by 8 bases, leaving 10 bases between them. This CDR3 reads CASSPYRYEQFF. CDR3 sequence (DNA): TGTGCCAGCAGTCCTTATAGGTATGAGCAGTTCTTC.

This clone was detected once. Here the CDR3 DNA reads TGTGCCAGCAGTTTAAAGGGGCAGGGCGCCTACGAGCAGTACTTC. Its translation: CASSLKGQGAYEQYF. The rearrangement uses TRBV27 and TRBJ2-7; D might be TRBD1 (5 bases). The V gene lost 2 bases and the J gene lost 2 bases, with 13 bases spanning the gap. There are 15 residues in the CDR3. Germline V gene sequence: CDR1 MNHEY, CDR2 SMNVEV (reference sequence).

V gene TRBV11-3 combines with J gene TRBJ2-7; D is ambiguous. This CDR3 is 15 amino acids long. V was pared by 3 bases and J by 3 bases, with 15 bases between. Germline V lookup: CDR1 SGHNT, CDR2 YENEEA. This CDR3 reads CASSFEHGMGYEQYF. DNA of the CDR3: TGTGCCAGCAGCTTTGAACACGGAATGGGCTACGAGCAGTACTTC.

This chain connects TRBV19 to TRBJ1-5; 10 bases match TRBD1. The germline V gene has CDR1 LNHDA and CDR2 SQIVND (reference sequence). The J segment lost 1 base and the V segment lost 3 bases, leaving 0 bases of the junction unmatched. The CDR3 sequence is 15 residues long. The CDR3 region is CASSMDRGSNQPQHF. As DNA, the CDR3 is TGTGCCAGTAGTATGGACAGGGGGAGCAATCAGCCCCAGCATTTT.

V usage is TRBV27 and J usage is TRBJ2-3, with D possibly TRBD2 on 6 matching bases. Trimming shortened V by 6 bases and J by 0 bases, and 10 bases separated the two germline ends. The CDR3 covers 14 residues. Germline assignment: CDR1 MNHEY and CDR2 SMNVEV (reference sequence). Here the CDR3 DNA reads TGTGCCAGCAGCGGGACTTTTAGCACAGATACGCAGTATTTT. Its protein is CASSGTFSTDTQYF.

This chain links TRBV27 with TRBJ2-5; 11 positions agree with TRBD2. Germline lookup yields CDR1 MNHEY and CDR2 SMNVEV (reference sequence). V shed 3 bases and J 1 base; nucleotides not matched to a gene: 10. This CDR3 spans 18 amino acids. CDR3 loop: CASSFPGFGTSGQETQYF. Here the CDR3 DNA reads TGTGCCAGCAGTTTTCCTGGGTTCGGGACTAGCGGCCAAGAGACCCAGTACTTC.

In its sample, this clone ranks as medium-sized. CDR3 in DNA: TGTGCCAGCAGCGTAGGGACAGGGCACACAGATACGCAGTATTTT. Its translation: CASSVGTGHTDTQYF. This rearrangement joins TRBV9 to TRBJ2-3; 8 bases align to TRBD1. The CDR3 is 15 residues long. Germline values: CDR1 SGDLS, CDR2 YYNGEE. The ends lost 0 bases at V and 2 bases at J; junction bases unmatched: 2.

This chain links TRBV28 with TRBJ1-5; the D gene is possibly TRBD1 (6 bases). The CDR3 sequence is 15 residues long. Germline values: CDR1 MDHEN, CDR2 SYDVKM. The V gene lost 6 bases and the J gene lost 0 bases, with 12 bases spanning the gap. The CDR3 bases are TGTGCCAGCAGGGAACAGGGTTATAGCAATCAGCCCCAGCATTTT. This gives the protein CASREQGYSNQPQHF.